This T cell receptor beta chain was identified during a study of tumor-infiltrating lymphocytes in localized non-small cell lung cancer. CDR3 length: 11 residues. CDR1 is SNHLY, CDR2 FYNNEI, per germline. Trimming removed 2 bases from V and 8 bases from J, with 7 bases in between. TCRdb keeps only in-frame clones here, not all; method: immunoSEQ multiplex PCR. The sample has about 6,900 clones; roughly 70% are singletons. This receptor was identified in a human donor with non-small cell lung cancer. The chain carries TRBV2 and TRBJ2-7, with D unresolved. The specimen was lung tumor tissue. CDR3 in amino acids: CASSESNQQYF. Here the CDR3 DNA reads TGTGCCAGCAGTGAAAGCAACCAGCAGTACTTC.